This TCR beta chain derives from a study of blood T cell repertoires in COVID-19. Trimming removed 6 bases from V and 4 bases from J; junction bases left unmatched: 11. CDR1 SGHAT and CDR2 FQNNGV come from the germline V gene. This CDR3 is 16 amino acids long. Some clones are missing from TCRdb's copy, which holds only in-frame ones; the method was immunoSEQ multiplex PCR. The profile covers 150,000 to 200,000 clones, with roughly 83% appearing a single time and approximately 5.1% taken by the ten largest. The origin of this receptor is a man between 70 and 80 years old who had been exposed to COVID-19. The J gene is TRBJ2-3, the V gene TRBV11-2; 9 nucleotides align to TRBD1. The specimen sequenced was PBMCs or T cells enriched from blood (not recorded which). CDR3 residues: CASSPITGTGPDTQYF. In DNA form, the CDR3 reads TGTGCCAGCAGTCCAATAACCGGGACAGGGCCAGATACGCAGTATTTT.